This entry lists 20 T cell receptor beta chains sequenced from one sample in a study of early T cells in non-severe SARS-CoV-2 infection. TCRdb called the 5' RACE reads again in MiXCR, with one record for every CDR3 protein. The sample has about 60,000 distinct CDR3 sequences; over 10% are singletons. The sample comprised whole blood. The receptors shown here come from an adult who was a healthcare worker with PCR-confirmed SARS-CoV-2 infection or an uninfected control (not recorded which).

This clonotype was counted a few times. The rearrangement joins TRBV12-2 to TRBJ2-7. TRBV12-2 is designated a pseudogene. The CDR3 totals 15 residues. The CDR3: CASRLAVRGSYEQYF. CDR3 nucleotides: TGTGCAAGTCGCTTAGCCGTCCGTGGATCCTACGAGCAGTACTTC.

The J gene is TRBJ2-2, the V gene TRBV4-3; TRBD1 matches at 7 bases. The germline CDR1 and CDR2 sequences are LGHNA and YSLEER. Germline trimming cut 3 bases from V and 6 bases from J; bases unmatched to any gene: 10. CDR3 length: 16 amino acids. The CDR3 bases are TGCGCCAGCAGCCAGAACGCCGGGACAGATCCCGGGGAGCTGTTTTTT. Translation: CASSQNAGTDPGELFF.

V gene TRBV29-1 combines with J gene TRBJ1-1, with D possibly matching TRBD1 (6 bases). The germline V gene has CDR1 SQVTM and CDR2 ANQGSEA. The CDR3 length is 11 residues. V lost 4 bases and J lost 10, with 13 bases in between. In DNA form, the CDR3 reads TGCAGCGTTGGGGGGGACATAGCAGCTTTCTTT. This encodes CSVGGDIAAFF.

This clonotype has at least ten counts. The gene calls are TRBV18 and TRBJ2-5; 7 nucleotides line up with TRBD1. The V segment lost 2 bases and the J segment 2 bases; nucleotides outside the gene matches: 5. Germline CDR1 and CDR2: KGHSH and LQKENI. This CDR3 contains 15 residues. CDR3 in DNA: TGTGCCAGCTCACCATTTGGGACAGATCAAGAGACCCAGTACTTC. Protein sequence: CASSPFGTDQETQYF.

This chain uses TRBV18 with TRBJ2-3, with TRBD2 identical over 16 bases. Losses at the gene ends were 5 bases for V and 2 bases for J; bases not matched to a gene: 4. This CDR3 comprises 17 residues. Germline CDR1 and CDR2: KGHSH and LQKENI. The CDR3 bases are TGTGCCAGCTCATCGGGACTAGCGGGAGGGTTCACAGATACGCAGTATTTT. Translating gives CASSSGLAGGFTDTQYF.

The chain joins TRBV6-5 to TRBJ1-1; TRBD1 matches 7 bases. The CDR3 sequence is 11 residues long. Germline V gene data show CDR1 as MNHEY and CDR2 as SVGAGI. Trimming cost V 10 bases and J 4 bases; bases outside gene matches: 3. DNA of the CDR3: TGTGCCACCTCAGGGGGCACTGAAGCTTTCTTT. Protein: CATSGGTEAFF.

J is TRBJ2-1 and V is TRBV18; TRBD2 matches at 7 bases. Trimming cost V 3 bases and J 7 bases; bases outside gene matches: 12. The germline gives CDR1 KGHSH, CDR2 LQKENI. This CDR3 is 16 amino acids long. CDR3 loop: CASSPPGRLGGNEQFF. The CDR3 coding sequence is TGTGCCAGCTCACCCCCAGGAAGGTTGGGGGGGAATGAGCAGTTCTTC.

This clonotype was seen a few times. The chain employs TRBV29-1 and TRBJ2-3; the D gene could be TRBD1 or TRBD2 (6 bases each). The CDR3 covers 12 residues. Germline V gene data show CDR1 as SQVTM and CDR2 as ANQGSEA. Trimming took 8 bases from V and 6 from J, leaving 15 bases between them. In DNA, the CDR3 is TGCAGCTCCGGACGGGGGCAGGATACGCAGTATTTT. The encoded protein is CSSGRGQDTQYF.

This chain connects TRBV10-3 to TRBJ1-2; 9 nucleotides align to TRBD1. The CDR3 is 14 residues long. J gave up 3 bases and V 6 bases, and 5 bases lay outside the gene matches. CDR1 is ENHRY, CDR2 SYGVKD, per germline. This CDR3 reads CAIRGDRAYYGYTF. The DNA for the CDR3 is TGTGCCATCAGGGGGGACAGGGCCTACTATGGCTACACCTTC.

This clonotype was found many times. J is TRBJ2-4 and V is TRBV7-2; TRBD1 might be the D (6 bases). The CDR3 consists of 14 residues. The ends were cut back, 0 bases at V and 7 bases at J, with 10 bases in the middle. CDR1 SGHTA and CDR2 FQGNSA come from the germline V gene. In nucleotides, the CDR3 is TGTGCCAGCAGCTTAGCGAGCAGGGGCAACATTCAGTACTTC. This encodes CASSLASRGNIQYF.

The rearrangement links TRBV6-1 to TRBJ2-1; D ambiguous. The CDR3 contains 12 residues. Trimming pared 5 bases from V and 13 bases from J, leaving 15 bases between. The germline gives CDR1 MNHNS, CDR2 SASEGT. CDR3 DNA: TGTGCCAGCAGTCACCCGTTGGGGTCTCAGTTCTTC. This sequence encodes CASSHPLGSQFF.

The chain links TRBV29-1 to TRBJ2-1; D may match TRBD1 or TRBD2 (6 bases each). The CDR3 has 13 residues. Germline V lookup: CDR1 SQVTM, CDR2 ANQGSEA. V gave up 5 bases and J gave up 8 bases, with 16 bases separating them. The CDR3 DNA sequence: TGCAGCGTTTGGACGGGGGCCCACCATGAGCAGTTCTTC. This sequence encodes CSVWTGAHHEQFF.

The chain links TRBV5-1 to TRBJ2-7; no clear D. V was clipped by 1 base and J by 3 bases, with 8 bases between them. CDR1 and CDR2 (germline): SGHRS, YFSETQ. The CDR3 covers 13 residues. CDR3 sequence: CASSLQANYEQYF. The CDR3 bases are TGCGCCAGCAGCTTGCAAGCCAACTACGAGCAGTACTTC.

The chain combines TRBV20-1 with TRBJ2-3, with 10 bases that match TRBD2. The CDR3 totals 15 residues. CDR1 is DFQATT and CDR2 is SNEGSKA in the germline V gene (reference sequence). The V segment lost 6 bases and the J segment 7 bases; nucleotides outside the gene matches: 13. The CDR3 sequence: CSATNPSGSGYTQYF. The CDR3 region has the DNA TGCAGTGCAACCAACCCTAGCGGGAGCGGATATACGCAGTATTTT.

The DNA for the CDR3 is TGTGCCAGCAGCCCCCTCGGGGAGACCCAGTACTTC. It translates to CASSPLGETQYF. The chain employs TRBV7-2 and TRBJ2-5, with D hard to call. The length of the CDR3 is 12 residues. Germline CDR1 SGHTA, CDR2 FQGNSA. V lost 5 bases and J 5 bases, leaving 9 bases between the germline ends.

V usage is TRBV7-9 and J usage is TRBJ1-1, with TRBD1 as a possible D gene (6 bases). The CDR3 is 15 amino acids. Germline lookup yields CDR1 SEHNR and CDR2 FQNEAQ (reference sequence). V lost 0 bases to trimming and J lost 0 bases, with 8 bases between them. The CDR3 spells CASSLATGMNTEAFF. The CDR3 region has the DNA TGTGCCAGCAGCTTAGCGACAGGTATGAACACTGAAGCTTTCTTT.

The chain joins TRBV18 to TRBJ2-3; 10 bases fit TRBD1. Germline lookup yields CDR1 KGHSH and CDR2 LQKENI. V was clipped by 1 base and J by 7 bases; unmatched bases: 20. This CDR3 spans 20 amino acids. CDR3 protein: CASSPLPGQGTSGRGNTQYF. CDR3 in DNA: TGTGCCAGCTCACCACTGCCGGGACAGGGGACCAGCGGGAGAGGTAATACGCAGTATTTT.

Comment on this clonotype: Germline and junction disagree at one end, which may indicate a read error. The genes are TRBV27 and TRBJ1-1, with a weak D call TRBD1 (6 bases). This CDR3 comprises 15 residues. The germline V gene has CDR1 MNHEY and CDR2 SMNVEV (reference sequence). The CDR3 is CASTLSPKGDTEAFF. For the CDR3, the DNA is TGTGCCAGCACTTTATCCCCGAAGGGGGACACTGAAGCTTTCTTT.

This clonotype occurred many times. The chain is built from TRBV12-3 or TRBV12-4 and TRBJ1-5; no clear D gene. V was cut by 4 bases and J by 1 base, with 8 bases left in between. The CDR3 has 14 amino acids. The CDR3 nucleotides read TGTGCCAGCAGTTCTGGACGGAGCAATCAGCCCCAGCATTTT. Its protein is CASSSGRSNQPQHF.

This clonotype was seen ten or more times. The chain is built from TRBV3-1 and TRBJ1-5; D possibly corresponds to TRBD1 (5 bases). V lost 6 bases and J 7 bases, leaving 19 bases between the germline ends. The germline gives CDR1 LGHDT, CDR2 YNNKEL (reference sequence). The CDR3 is 15 amino acids. CDR3 coding DNA: TGTGCCAGCAGATCCTCTCAGGGAGGAGGGCAGCCCCAGCATTTT. Protein product: CASRSSQGGGQPQHF.